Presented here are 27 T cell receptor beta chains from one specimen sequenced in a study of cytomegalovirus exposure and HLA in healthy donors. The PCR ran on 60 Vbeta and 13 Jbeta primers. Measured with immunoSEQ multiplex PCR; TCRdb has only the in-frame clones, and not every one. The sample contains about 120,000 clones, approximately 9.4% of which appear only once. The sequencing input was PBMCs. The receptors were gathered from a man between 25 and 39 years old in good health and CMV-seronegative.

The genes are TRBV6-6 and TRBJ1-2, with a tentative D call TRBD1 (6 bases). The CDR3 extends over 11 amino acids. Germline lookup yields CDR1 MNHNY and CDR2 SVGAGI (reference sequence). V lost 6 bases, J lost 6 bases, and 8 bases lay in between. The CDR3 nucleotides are TGTGCCAGCAGGCACAGGGATGGCTACACCTTC. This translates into CASRHRDGYTF.

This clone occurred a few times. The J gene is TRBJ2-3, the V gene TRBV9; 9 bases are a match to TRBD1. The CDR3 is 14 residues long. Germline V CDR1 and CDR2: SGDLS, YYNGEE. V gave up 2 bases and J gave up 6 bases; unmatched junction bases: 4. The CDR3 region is CASSVGQGKDTQYF. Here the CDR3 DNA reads TGTGCCAGCAGCGTGGGACAGGGCAAGGATACGCAGTATTTT.

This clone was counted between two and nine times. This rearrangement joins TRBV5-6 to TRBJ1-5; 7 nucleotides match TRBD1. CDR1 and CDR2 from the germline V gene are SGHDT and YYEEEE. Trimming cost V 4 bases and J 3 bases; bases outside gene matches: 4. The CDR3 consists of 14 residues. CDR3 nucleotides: TGTGCCAGCAGCAAGGGGACAGTCAATCAGCCCCAGCATTTT. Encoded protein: CASSKGTVNQPQHF.

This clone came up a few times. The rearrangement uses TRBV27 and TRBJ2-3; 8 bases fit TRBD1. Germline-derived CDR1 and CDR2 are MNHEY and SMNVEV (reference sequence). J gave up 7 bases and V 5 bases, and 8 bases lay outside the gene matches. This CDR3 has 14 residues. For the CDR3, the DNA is TGTGCCAGCAGTCGCGGGACAGGATTAAATACGCAGTATTTT. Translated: CASSRGTGLNTQYF.

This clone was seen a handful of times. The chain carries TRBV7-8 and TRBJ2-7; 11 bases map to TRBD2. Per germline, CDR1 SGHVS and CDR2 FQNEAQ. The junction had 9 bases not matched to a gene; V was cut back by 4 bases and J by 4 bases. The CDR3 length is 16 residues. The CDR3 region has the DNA TGTGCCAGCAGCTCGACCCCCACTAGCGGGAGATACGAGCAGTACTTC. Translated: CASSSTPTSGRYEQYF.

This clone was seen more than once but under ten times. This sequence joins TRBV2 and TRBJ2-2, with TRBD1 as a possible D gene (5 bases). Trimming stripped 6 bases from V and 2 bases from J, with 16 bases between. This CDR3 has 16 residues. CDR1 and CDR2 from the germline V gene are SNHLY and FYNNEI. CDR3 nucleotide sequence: TGTGCCAGCAGCAGGGCAGGGATAGGAAACACCGGGGAGCTGTTTTTT. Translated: CASSRAGIGNTGELFF.

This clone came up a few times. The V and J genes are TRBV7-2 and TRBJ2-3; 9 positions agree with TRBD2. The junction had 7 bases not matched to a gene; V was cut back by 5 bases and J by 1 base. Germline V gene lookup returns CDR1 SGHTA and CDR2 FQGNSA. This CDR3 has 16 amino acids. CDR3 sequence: CASSPSRGRGTDTQYF. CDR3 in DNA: TGTGCCAGCAGCCCGAGCCGCGGGAGGGGCACAGATACGCAGTATTTT.

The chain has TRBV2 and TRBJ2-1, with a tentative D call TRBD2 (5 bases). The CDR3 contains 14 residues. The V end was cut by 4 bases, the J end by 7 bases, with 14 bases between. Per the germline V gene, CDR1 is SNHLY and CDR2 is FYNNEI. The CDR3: CASSVDPEANEQFF. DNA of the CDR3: TGTGCCAGCAGTGTAGACCCGGAGGCGAATGAGCAGTTCTTC.

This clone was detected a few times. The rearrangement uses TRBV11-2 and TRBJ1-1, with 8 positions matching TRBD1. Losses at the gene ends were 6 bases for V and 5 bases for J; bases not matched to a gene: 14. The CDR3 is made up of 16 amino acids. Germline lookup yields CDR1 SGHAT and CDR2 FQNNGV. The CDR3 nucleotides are TGTGCCAGCAGACCCGAGACCCCAGGGGGCAGGACTGAAGCTTTCTTT. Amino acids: CASRPETPGGRTEAFF.

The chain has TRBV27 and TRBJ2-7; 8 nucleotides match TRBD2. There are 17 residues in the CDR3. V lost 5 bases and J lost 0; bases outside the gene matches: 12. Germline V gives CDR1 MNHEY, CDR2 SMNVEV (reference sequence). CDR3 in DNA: TGTGCCAGCAGTCCGGTGGGGCGGGGGGCTAACTCCTACGAGCAGTACTTC. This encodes CASSPVGRGANSYEQYF.

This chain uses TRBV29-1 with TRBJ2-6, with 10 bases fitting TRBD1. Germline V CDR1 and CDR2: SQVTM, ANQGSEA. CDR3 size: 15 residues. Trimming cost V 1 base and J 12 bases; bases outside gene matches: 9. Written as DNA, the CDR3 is TGCAGCGTTGAAGCCATGGAGACAGGGGGCGGCGTCCTGACTTTC. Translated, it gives CSVEAMETGGGVLTF.

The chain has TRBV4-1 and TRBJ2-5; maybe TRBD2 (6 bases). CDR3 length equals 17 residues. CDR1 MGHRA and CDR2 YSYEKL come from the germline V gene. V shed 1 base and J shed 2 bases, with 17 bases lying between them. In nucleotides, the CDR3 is TGCGCCAGCAGCCAAGTTTTTGGGGGGAGAGAACAAGAGACCCAGTACTTC. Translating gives CASSQVFGGREQETQYF.

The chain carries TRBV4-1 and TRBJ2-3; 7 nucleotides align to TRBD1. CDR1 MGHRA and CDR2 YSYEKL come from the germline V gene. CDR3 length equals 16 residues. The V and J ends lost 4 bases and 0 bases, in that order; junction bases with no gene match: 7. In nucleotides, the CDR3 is TGCGCCAGCAGCCTCCGTCCGGGACAGAGCACAGATACGCAGTATTTT. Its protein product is CASSLRPGQSTDTQYF.

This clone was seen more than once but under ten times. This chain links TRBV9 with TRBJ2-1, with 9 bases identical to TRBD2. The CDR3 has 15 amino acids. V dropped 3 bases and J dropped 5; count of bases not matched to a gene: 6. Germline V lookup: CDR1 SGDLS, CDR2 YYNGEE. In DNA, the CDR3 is TGTGCCAGCAGCGAATTAGCGGGAGCCCACAATGAGCAGTTCTTC. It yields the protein CASSELAGAHNEQFF. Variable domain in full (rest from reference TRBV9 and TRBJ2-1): DSGVTQTPKHLITATGQRVTLRCSPRSGDLSVYWYQQSLDQGLQFLIQYYNGEERAKGNILERFSAQQFPDLHSELNLSSLELGDSALYFCASSELAGAHNEQFFGPGTRLTVL.

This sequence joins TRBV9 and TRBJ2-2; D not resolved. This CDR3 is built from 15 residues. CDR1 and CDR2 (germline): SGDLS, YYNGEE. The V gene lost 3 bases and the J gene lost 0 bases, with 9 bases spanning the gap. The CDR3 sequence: CASSAQTANTGELFF. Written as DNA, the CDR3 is TGTGCCAGCAGCGCTCAAACAGCGAACACCGGGGAGCTGTTTTTT.

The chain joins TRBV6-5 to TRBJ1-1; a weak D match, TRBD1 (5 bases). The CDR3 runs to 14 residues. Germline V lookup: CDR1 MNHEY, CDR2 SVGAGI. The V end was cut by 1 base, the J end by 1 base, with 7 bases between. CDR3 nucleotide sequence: TGTGCCAGCAGTTACTTAACAGGGAACACTGAAGCTTTCTTT. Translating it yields CASSYLTGNTEAFF.

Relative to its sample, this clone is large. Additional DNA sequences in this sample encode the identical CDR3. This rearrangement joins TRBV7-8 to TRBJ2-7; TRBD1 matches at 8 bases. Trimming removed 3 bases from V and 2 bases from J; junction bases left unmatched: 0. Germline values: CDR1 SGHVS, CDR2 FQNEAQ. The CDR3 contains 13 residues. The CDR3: CASSLDRAYEQYF. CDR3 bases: TGTGCCAGCAGCTTGGACAGGGCCTACGAGCAGTACTTC.

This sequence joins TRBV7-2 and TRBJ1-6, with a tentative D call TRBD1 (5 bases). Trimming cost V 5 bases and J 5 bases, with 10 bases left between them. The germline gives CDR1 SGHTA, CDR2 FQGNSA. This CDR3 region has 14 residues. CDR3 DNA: TGTGCCAGCAGCGCCACAGGAGATAATTCACCCCTCCACTTT. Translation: CASSATGDNSPLHF.

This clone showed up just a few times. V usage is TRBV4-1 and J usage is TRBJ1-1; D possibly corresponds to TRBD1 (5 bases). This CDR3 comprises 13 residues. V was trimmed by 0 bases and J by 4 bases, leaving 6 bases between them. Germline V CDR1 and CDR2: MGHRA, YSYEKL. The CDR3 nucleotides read TGCGCCAGCAGCCAAGACGGGGGCACTGAAGCTTTCTTT. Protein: CASSQDGGTEAFF.

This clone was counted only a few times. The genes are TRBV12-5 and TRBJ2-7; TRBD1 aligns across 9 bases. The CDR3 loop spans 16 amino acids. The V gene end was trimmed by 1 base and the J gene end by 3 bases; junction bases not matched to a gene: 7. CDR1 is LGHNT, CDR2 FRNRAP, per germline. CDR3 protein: CASGLANRDRVYEQYF. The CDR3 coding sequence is TGTGCTAGTGGTTTGGCAAACCGGGACAGGGTCTACGAGCAGTACTTC. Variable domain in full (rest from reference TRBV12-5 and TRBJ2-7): DARVTQTPRHKVTEMGQEVTMRCQPILGHNTVFWYRQTMMQGLELLAYFRNRAPLDDSGMPKDRFSAEMPDATLATLKIQPSEPRDSAVYFCASGLANRDRVYEQYFGPGTRLTVT.

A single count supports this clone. The CDR3 protein is CASKPDRGTYEQYF. DNA of the CDR3: TGTGCCAGCAAACCAGACAGGGGTACCTACGAGCAGTACTTC. The chain couples TRBV6-5 to TRBJ2-5; 8 nucleotides align to TRBD1. The end of the DNA fits TRBJ2-7 better, so the J call may be wrong. CDR3 length: 14 residues. CDR1 is MNHEY and CDR2 is SVGAGI in the germline V gene.

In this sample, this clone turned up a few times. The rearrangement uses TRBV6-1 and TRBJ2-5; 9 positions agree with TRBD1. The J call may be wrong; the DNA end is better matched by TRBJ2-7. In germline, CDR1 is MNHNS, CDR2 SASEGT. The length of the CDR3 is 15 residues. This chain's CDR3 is CASNVIRDRAYEQYF. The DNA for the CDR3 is TGTGCCAGCAATGTTATCCGGGACAGGGCCTACGAGCAGTACTTC.

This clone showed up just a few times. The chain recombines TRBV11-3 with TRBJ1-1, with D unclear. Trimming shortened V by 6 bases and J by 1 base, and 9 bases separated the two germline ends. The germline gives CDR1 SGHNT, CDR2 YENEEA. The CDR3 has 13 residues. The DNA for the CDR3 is TGTGCCAGCAGTAAGGGAGAGAACACTGAAGCTTTCTTT. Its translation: CASSKGENTEAFF.

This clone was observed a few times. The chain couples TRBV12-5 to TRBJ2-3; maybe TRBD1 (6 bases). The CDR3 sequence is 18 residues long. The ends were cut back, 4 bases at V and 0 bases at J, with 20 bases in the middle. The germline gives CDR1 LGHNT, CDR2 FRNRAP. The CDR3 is CASGSGLKDSYSTDTQYF. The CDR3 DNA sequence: TGTGCTAGTGGTTCGGGCCTAAAGGACAGCTATAGCACAGATACGCAGTATTTT.

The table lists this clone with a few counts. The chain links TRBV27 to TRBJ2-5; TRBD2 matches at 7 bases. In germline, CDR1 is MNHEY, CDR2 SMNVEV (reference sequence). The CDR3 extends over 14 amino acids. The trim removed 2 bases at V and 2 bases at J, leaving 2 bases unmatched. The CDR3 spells CASSLGREQETQYF. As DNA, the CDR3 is TGTGCCAGCAGTTTAGGGCGGGAGCAAGAGACCCAGTACTTC.

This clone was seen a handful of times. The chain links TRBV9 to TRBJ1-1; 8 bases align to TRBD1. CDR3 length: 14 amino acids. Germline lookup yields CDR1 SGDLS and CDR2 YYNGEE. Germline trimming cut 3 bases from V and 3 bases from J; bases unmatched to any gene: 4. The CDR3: CASSGNRGYTEAFF. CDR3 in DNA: TGTGCCAGCAGCGGAAACAGGGGGTACACTGAAGCTTTCTTT.

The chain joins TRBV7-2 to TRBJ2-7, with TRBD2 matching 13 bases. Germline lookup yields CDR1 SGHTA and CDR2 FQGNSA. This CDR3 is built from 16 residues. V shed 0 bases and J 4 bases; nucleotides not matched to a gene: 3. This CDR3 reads CASSLAATSGGYEQYF. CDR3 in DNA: TGTGCCAGCAGCTTAGCCGCGACTAGCGGGGGGTACGAGCAGTACTTC.